This TCR beta chain was captured in a study of technical replicates of blood from a few donors. TCRdb's copy holds only in-frame clones and misses some; the assay was immunoSEQ multiplex PCR. The sample records 95,000 or so clones, approximately 95% being singletons. Germline CDR1 is MNHEY and CDR2 is SVGAGI. V was clipped by 4 bases and J by 1 base, with 11 bases between them. The length of the CDR3 is 15 residues. The source is a human donor in good health. The chain has TRBV6-5 and TRBJ1-5; TRBD1 might be the D (6 bases). Specimen: T cells isolated from PBMCs. This chain's CDR3 is CASSSGRGSNQPQHF. The CDR3 bases are TGTGCCAGCAGTTCGGGCAGGGGAAGCAATCAGCCCCAGCATTTT.